This T cell receptor (beta chain) was captured by sequencing in a study of CD8 T cells in Susac syndrome. Study-wide context: Active disease was present in six of the sequenced Susac syndrome patients, whereas about eight of them were in remission.

cDNA came from about 0.46 to 1 ug RNA primed by random hexamers. Across 54 Vbeta and 13 Jbeta, immunoSEQ multiplex PCR amplified TCR beta CDR3. TCRdb fed the immunoSEQ multiplex PCR reads into MiXCR, producing one record per CDR3 protein. The sample consists of 140,000 to 150,000 distinct CDR3 sequences, nearly 97% of them appearing once. Sequencing of TCR beta was undertaken in CD8+ and CD4+ T cells derived from blood. Germline lookup yields CDR1 MDHEN and CDR2 SYDVKM. The CDR3 length is 12 residues. V lost 7 bases and J lost 5, with 9 bases in between. This receptor was obtained from a human donor with Susac syndrome. The sequenced sample consisted of CD4+ T cells from PBMCs. V is TRBV28 and J is TRBJ2-4; no clear D. The CDR3 sequence is CASMGSQNIQYF. The CDR3 DNA reads TGTGCCAGCATGGGCTCTCAAAACATTCAGTACTTC.